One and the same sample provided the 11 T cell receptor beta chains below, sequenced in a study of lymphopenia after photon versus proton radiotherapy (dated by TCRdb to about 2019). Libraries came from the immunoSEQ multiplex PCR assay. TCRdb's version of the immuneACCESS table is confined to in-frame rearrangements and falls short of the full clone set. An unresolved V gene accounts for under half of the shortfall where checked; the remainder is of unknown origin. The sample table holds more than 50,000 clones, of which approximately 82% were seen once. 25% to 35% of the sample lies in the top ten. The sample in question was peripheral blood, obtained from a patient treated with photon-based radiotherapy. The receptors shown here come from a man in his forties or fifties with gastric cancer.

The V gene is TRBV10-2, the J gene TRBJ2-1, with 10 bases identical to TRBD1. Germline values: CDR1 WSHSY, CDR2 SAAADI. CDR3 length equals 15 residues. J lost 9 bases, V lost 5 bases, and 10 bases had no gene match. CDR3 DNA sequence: TGCGCCAGCAGTCGACAGGGGGCGCAGTCTATTGAGCAGTTCTTC. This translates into CASSRQGAQSIEQFF.

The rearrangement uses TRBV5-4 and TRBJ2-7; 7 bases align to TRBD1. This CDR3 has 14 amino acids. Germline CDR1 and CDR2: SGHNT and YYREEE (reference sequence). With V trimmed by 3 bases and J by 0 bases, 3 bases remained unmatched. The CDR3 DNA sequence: TGTGCCAGCAGCTCGACAGGGCACTCCTACGAGCAGTACTTC. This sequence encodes CASSSTGHSYEQYF.

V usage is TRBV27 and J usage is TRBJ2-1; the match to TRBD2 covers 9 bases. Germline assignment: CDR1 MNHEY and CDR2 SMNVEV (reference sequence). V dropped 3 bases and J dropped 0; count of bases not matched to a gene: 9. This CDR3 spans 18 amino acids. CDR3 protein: CASSLGSGGLPSYNEQFF. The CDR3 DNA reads TGTGCCAGCAGTTTGGGTAGCGGGGGTCTCCCCTCCTACAATGAGCAGTTCTTC.

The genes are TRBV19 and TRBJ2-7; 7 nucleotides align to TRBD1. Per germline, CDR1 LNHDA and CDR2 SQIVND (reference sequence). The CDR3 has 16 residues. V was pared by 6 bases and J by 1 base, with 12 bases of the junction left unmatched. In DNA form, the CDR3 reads TGTGCCAGTAGCCTTTCCGGGACAGCCGTATCCTACGAGCAGTACTTC. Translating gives CASSLSGTAVSYEQYF.

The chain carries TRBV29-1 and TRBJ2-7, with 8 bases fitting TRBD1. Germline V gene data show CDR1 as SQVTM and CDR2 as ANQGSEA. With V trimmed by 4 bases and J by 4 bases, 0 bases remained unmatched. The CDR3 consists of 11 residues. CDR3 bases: TGCAGCGTTGGGACAGGGTACGAGCAGTACTTC. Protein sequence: CSVGTGYEQYF.

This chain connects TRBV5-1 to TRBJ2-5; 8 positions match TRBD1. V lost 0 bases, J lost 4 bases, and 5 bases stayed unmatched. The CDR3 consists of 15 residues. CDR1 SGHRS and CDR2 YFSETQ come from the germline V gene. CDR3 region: CASSLAGGLGETQYF. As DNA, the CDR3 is TGCGCCAGCAGCTTGGCAGGGGGCCTGGGAGAGACCCAGTACTTC.

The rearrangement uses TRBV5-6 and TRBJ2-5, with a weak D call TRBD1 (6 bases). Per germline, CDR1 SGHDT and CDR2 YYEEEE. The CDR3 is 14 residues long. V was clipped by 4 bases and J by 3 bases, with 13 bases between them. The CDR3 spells CASSHTGREETQYF. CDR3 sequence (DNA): TGTGCCAGCAGCCATACAGGGCGCGAAGAGACCCAGTACTTC.

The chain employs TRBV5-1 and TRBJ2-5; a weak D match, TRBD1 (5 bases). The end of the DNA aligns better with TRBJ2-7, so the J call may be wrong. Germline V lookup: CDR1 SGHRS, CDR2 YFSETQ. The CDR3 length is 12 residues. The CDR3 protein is CASSLSGYEQYF. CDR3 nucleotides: TGCGCCAGCAGCTTGTCAGGGTACGAGCAGTACTTC.

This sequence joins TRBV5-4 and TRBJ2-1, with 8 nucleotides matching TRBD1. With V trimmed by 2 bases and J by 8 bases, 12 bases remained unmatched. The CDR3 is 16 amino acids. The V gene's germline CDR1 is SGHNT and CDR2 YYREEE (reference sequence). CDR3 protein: CASSFLRDTQGDEQFF. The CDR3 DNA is TGTGCCAGCAGCTTCCTCCGGGACACACAGGGGGATGAGCAGTTCTTC.

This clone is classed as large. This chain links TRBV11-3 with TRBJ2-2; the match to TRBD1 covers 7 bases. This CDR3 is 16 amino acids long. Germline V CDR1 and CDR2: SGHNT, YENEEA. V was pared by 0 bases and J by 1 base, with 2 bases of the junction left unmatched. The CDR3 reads CASSLDQGENTGELFF. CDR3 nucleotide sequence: TGTGCCAGCAGCTTAGATCAGGGGGAGAACACCGGGGAGCTGTTTTTT.

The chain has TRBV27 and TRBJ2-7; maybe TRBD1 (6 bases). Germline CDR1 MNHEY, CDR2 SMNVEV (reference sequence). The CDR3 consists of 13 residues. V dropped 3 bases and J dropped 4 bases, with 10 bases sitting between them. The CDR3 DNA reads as TGTGCCAGCAGTTTGGACAGAGATTACGAGCAGTACTTC. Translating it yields CASSLDRDYEQYF.